The 14 T cell receptor beta chains presented below share a single source sample, sequenced in a study of tissue T cells after allogeneic stem cell transplantation. TCRdb keeps only in-frame clones here, not all; method: immunoSEQ multiplex PCR. The repertoire holds 6,500 to 10,000 clones, 35% to 55% seen once, with 8.4% in the top ten. The time point here: mouse harvest day 7 after allogeneic transplant. Each mouse received 10^7 T-cell-depleted marrow cells plus 10^6 splenic CD5+ T cells by tail vein. Sequenced material: gut tissue. The source is a female BALB/c mouse given C57BL/6 T cells with graft-versus-host disease after an allogeneic hematopoietic cell transplant.

For this clone: Gene names refer to mouse genes. CDR3 bases read: TGTGCCTGGAGTCTTGGGGGGCTGAACACCGGGCAGCTCTAC. Translating it yields CAWSLGGLNTGQLY. From start to end, the CDR3 is CAWSLGGLNTGQLYF. This sequence joins TRBV31 and TRBJ2-2; possible D gene TRBD2, 7 bases. From the germline J gene comes the end of the CDR3, since the read stops 1 residue before it. The CDR3 consists of 15 residues. Germline CDR1 GKSSPN, CDR2 SITVG. V gave up 0 bases and J gave up 2 bases, with 10 bases separating them.

Worth noting for this clone: Gene names are mouse gene names. The read ends 1 residue early relative to the CDR3; the germline J gene fills the gap. The rearrangement uses TRBV4 and TRBJ1-1; TRBD1 matches 7 bases. The ends lost 5 bases at V and 4 bases at J; junction bases unmatched: 4. Germline V gene data show CDR1 as LGHDT and CDR2 as YNNKQL (reference sequence). The length of the CDR3 is 13 residues. Here the CDR3 reads CASSPGQITEVFF. The CDR3 bases that were read are TGTGCCAGCAGCCCGGGACAGATCACAGAAGTCTTC.

Of note for this clone: Gene names refer to mouse genes. The sequence runs out 1 residue before the end of the CDR3; the remainder is reconstructed from the germline J gene. The rearrangement links TRBV3 to TRBJ1-6; D possibly corresponds to TRBD1 (5 bases). TRBJ1-6 is an ORF for which the function is uncertain. Germline CDR1 and CDR2: SNHLY and FYNGKV (reference sequence). Trimming shortened V by 1 base and J by 6 bases, and 7 bases separated the two germline ends. The CDR3 has 14 amino acids. The chain's CDR3 is CASSLGGGNSPLYF. The sequenced CDR3 bases are TGTGCCAGCAGCTTAGGGGGGGGTAATTCGCCCCTCTAC.

Notes on this clone: Gene names are mouse gene names. The CDR3 goes on 1 residue after the read ends, and that part is filled in from the germline J gene. The rearrangement joins TRBV26 to TRBJ2-5; the D is unclear. The V and J ends lost 2 bases and 4 bases respectively, with 10 bases between them. The CDR3 spans 14 residues. Germline lookup yields CDR1 KGHPV and CDR2 FQNQEV (reference sequence). CDR3: CASSLRGIKDTQYF. Incomplete CDR3 DNA: TGTGCCAGCAGTCTGCGGGGTATAAAAGACACCCAGTAC. Based on the CDR3 plus reference TRBV26 and TRBJ2-5, the full variable domain is NSKVIQTPRYLVKGQGQKAKMRCIPEKGHPVVFWYQQNKNNEFKFLINFQNQEVLQQIDMTEKRFSAECPSNSPCSLEIQSSEAGDSALYLCASSLRGIKDTQYFGPGTRLLVL.

About this clone: Gene names follow the mouse nomenclature. With the read ending 1 residue before the CDR3 end, the germline J gene is used to fill in that end. This rearrangement joins TRBV12-2 to TRBJ1-4; D might be TRBD1 (6 bases). The germline V and J ends were trimmed by 2 bases and 3 bases, with 9 bases remaining between them. Germline V lookup: CDR1 SGHLS, CDR2 HYDKME. This CDR3 region has 14 residues. The DNA read from the CDR3 is TGTGCCAGCTCTCCACAGGGCGCCAACGAAAGATTATTT. Its translation: CASSPQGANERLF. The complete CDR3 sequence is CASSPQGANERLFF.

Comments on this clone: Gene names are mouse gene names. The read terminates 1 residue before the CDR3 end, so the remaining end is supplied by the germline J gene. The rearrangement uses TRBV26 and TRBJ2-5; D possibly corresponds to TRBD1 (6 bases). The CDR3 runs to 14 residues. Looked up from germline, CDR1 is KGHPV and CDR2 is FQNQEV (reference sequence). Trimming removed 4 bases at V and 0 bases at J, with 8 bases between. The CDR3: CASSPDSNQDTQYF. CDR3 DNA (partial): TGTGCCAGCAGTCCGGACAGTAACCAAGACACCCAGTAC.

Details on this clone: The genes and germline here are from mouse. The read ends 1 residue shy of where the CDR3 ends; the end is completed using the germline J gene. The V gene is TRBV26, the J gene TRBJ1-1; D possibly corresponds to TRBD1 (6 bases). Trimming took 6 bases from V and 0 from J, leaving 8 bases between them. This CDR3 is 13 amino acids long. Germline lookup yields CDR1 KGHPV and CDR2 FQNQEV (reference sequence). CDR3 bases read: TGTGCCAGCAGACGGACAGCAAACACAGAAGTCTTC. Protein product: CASRRTANTEVF. The entire CDR3 protein is CASRRTANTEVFF.

As concerns this clone: Each gene name is a mouse one. From the germline J gene comes the end of the CDR3, since the read stops 1 residue before it. The chain has TRBV26 and TRBJ2-1; 7 bases are shared with TRBD1. The V segment lost 6 bases and the J segment 3 bases; nucleotides outside the gene matches: 5. This CDR3 is 14 amino acids long. The germline V gene has CDR1 KGHPV and CDR2 FQNQEV (reference sequence). The CDR3 bases that were read are TGTGCCAGCAGCCGGGGACAGACCTATGCTGAGCAGTTC. This codes for CASSRGQTYAEQF. Given in full, the CDR3 is CASSRGQTYAEQFF.

Relative to its sample, this clone is large. Here the gene names and germline are mouse. The read ends 1 residue early relative to the CDR3; the germline J gene fills the gap. V is TRBV13-2 and J is TRBJ2-7; D uncertain. Germline lookup yields CDR1 NNHNN and CDR2 SYGAGS (reference sequence). Trimming took off 1 base at V and 4 bases at J, with 6 bases between the two ends. The CDR3 is 12 amino acids. The sequenced part of the CDR3 DNA is TGTGCCAGCGGTGATCAGGTTTATGAACAGTAC. Translation gives CASGDQVYEQY. The complete CDR3 reads CASGDQVYEQYF.

Concerning this clone itself: Gene names are the mouse ones. The read comes to an end 1 residue before the CDR3 does, leaving the germline J gene to fill in the end. This chain uses TRBV26 with TRBJ2-4; D not resolved. CDR3 length equals 14 residues. Trimming removed 3 bases at V and 0 bases at J, with 7 bases between. The germline V gene has CDR1 KGHPV and CDR2 FQNQEV (reference sequence). The CDR3 DNA, read in part, is TGTGCCAGCAGTCTTCGGGGTAGTCAAAACACCTTGTAC. Protein product: CASSLRGSQNTLY. The CDR3 in its entirety is CASSLRGSQNTLYF.

Comment on this clone: These gene names are mouse names. The sequence runs out 1 residue before the end of the CDR3; the remainder is reconstructed from the germline J gene. The chain uses TRBV26 and TRBJ2-5; D gene ambiguous. The length of the CDR3 is 14 residues. CDR1 is KGHPV and CDR2 is FQNQEV in the germline V gene (reference sequence). The germline V and J ends were trimmed by 0 bases and 0 bases, with 4 bases remaining between them. The sequenced part of the CDR3 DNA is TGTGCCAGCAGTCTGTCTGGGAACCAAGACACCCAGTAC. Its translation: CASSLSGNQDTQY. Given in full, the CDR3 is CASSLSGNQDTQYF.

Comment on this clone: Mouse gene names apply. With the read ending 1 residue before the CDR3 end, the germline J gene is used to fill in that end. V and J are TRBV13-3 and TRBJ2-4; no reliable D call. From germline, CDR1 is NNHDY and CDR2 SYVADS. V lost 2 bases and J lost 0, with 4 bases in between. This CDR3 comprises 13 residues. The CDR3 DNA, read in part, is TGTGCCAGCAGTGACTGGAGTCAAAACACCTTGTAC. It translates to CASSDWSQNTLY. From start to end, the CDR3 is CASSDWSQNTLYF.

This clone appeared a few times. Gene names and germline match the mouse. The CDR3 end is not reached by the read, which stops 1 residue before it; the germline J gene fills it in. V gene TRBV12-1 combines with J gene TRBJ2-2, with TRBD2 matching 9 bases. Germline CDR1 and CDR2: SGHSN and HYEKVE. Trimming removed 0 bases from V and 2 bases from J; junction bases left unmatched: 3. The CDR3 has 16 amino acids. The CDR3 is CASSLDDWGNTGQLYF. The sequenced CDR3 bases are TGTGCCAGCTCTCTCGATGACTGGGGGAACACCGGGCAGCTCTAC.

This clone was seen only a few times. Genes here carry mouse names. The read terminates 1 residue before the CDR3 end, so the remaining end is supplied by the germline J gene. The gene calls are TRBV13-1 and TRBJ2-7; 9 positions match TRBD2. The CDR3 is made up of 15 amino acids. Germline values: CDR1 NSHNY, CDR2 SYGAGN. V was clipped by 4 bases and J by 4 bases; unmatched bases: 9. CDR3 bases read: TGTGCCAGCAGTTGGGGGGGCGCAGGGAATTATGAACAGTAC. It translates to CASSWGGAGNYEQY. The CDR3 reads in full as CASSWGGAGNYEQYF.